Below, 9 T cell receptor beta chains from the same sample are listed, as sequenced in a study of T cells after yellow fever vaccination. TCRdb recomputed calls from the 5' RACE reads with MiXCR, one row per CDR3 protein. Seen here are around 550,000 distinct CDR3 sequences, roughly 21% observed once, and the top ten hold 14%. Sample: PBMCs, taken 15 days after the yellow fever booster vaccination. Receptor source: a man aged 30 to 45 who received the YFV17D yellow fever vaccine.

This clonotype occurred a few times. J is TRBJ2-1 and V is TRBV20-1; D may be TRBD2 (5 bases). CDR1 and CDR2 from the germline V gene are DFQATT and SNEGSKA (reference sequence). This CDR3 contains 13 residues. V lost 2 bases and J lost 7, with 12 bases in between. The DNA for the CDR3 is TGCAGTGCTAGATCCGGAGGCGAGAATGAGCAGTTCTTC. Protein sequence: CSARSGGENEQFF.

This clonotype occurred a few times. J is TRBJ2-1 and V is TRBV20-1; 7 bases are a match to TRBD2. Germline trimming cut 3 bases from V and 0 bases from J; bases unmatched to any gene: 5. The germline gives CDR1 DFQATT, CDR2 SNEGSKA (reference sequence). This CDR3 has 15 residues. The CDR3 DNA follows: TGCAGTGCTAGTGATAGCGGGCGCTCCTACAATGAGCAGTTCTTC. It is translated as CSASDSGRSYNEQFF.

This clonotype appeared a few times. The rearrangement links TRBV7-2 to TRBJ2-5; no clear D. V lost 8 bases, J lost 5 bases, and 9 bases lay in between. The CDR3 runs to 11 residues. Germline values: CDR1 SGHTA, CDR2 FQGNSA. The DNA for the CDR3 is TGTGCCAGCCAAGAGTTCGAGACCCAGTACTTC. It specifies CASQEFETQYF.

This clonotype was recorded a few times. CDR3 protein: CASTRTDNEQFF. The CDR3 nucleotides are TGTGCCAGCACCCGTACAGACAATGAGCAGTTCTTC. V usage is TRBV12-3 or TRBV12-4 and J usage is TRBJ2-1; no reliable D call. The V end lost 7 bases, the J end lost 5 bases, and 9 bases lay between the germline ends. CDR3 length: 12 amino acids.

The J gene is TRBJ2-1, the V gene TRBV3-1; D is undetermined. Trimming stripped 0 bases from V and 2 bases from J, with 8 bases between. From germline, CDR1 is LGHDT and CDR2 YNNKEL (reference sequence). The CDR3 loop spans 15 amino acids. The CDR3 nucleotides are TGTGCCAGCAGCCAAGACGCAGGTCCCTACAATGAGCAGTTCTTC. This codes for CASSQDAGPYNEQFF.

Only a few counts were recorded for this clonotype. This rearrangement joins TRBV7-6 to TRBJ2-1; TRBD2 matches 9 bases. The germline V gene encodes CDR1 SGHVS and CDR2 FNYEAQ. After removal of 6 bases from V and 1 base from J, the junction contained 7 bases not matched to a gene. The length of the CDR3 is 16 residues. The CDR3 coding sequence is TGTGCCAGCAGTTCCCCCCTAGCGGGATCCTACAATGAGCAGTTCTTC. Its translation: CASSSPLAGSYNEQFF.

The chain joins TRBV7-8 to TRBJ2-5, with 8 bases fitting TRBD2. The germline V gene has CDR1 SGHVS and CDR2 FQNEAQ. The CDR3 runs to 17 residues. The V segment lost 1 base and the J segment 9 bases; nucleotides outside the gene matches: 16. The CDR3 loop reads CASSLVKRESGRLAQYF. As DNA, the CDR3 is TGTGCCAGCAGCTTAGTTAAGCGGGAGTCCGGGAGATTGGCCCAGTACTTC.

This clonotype was detected only a few times. This chain uses TRBV5-1 with TRBJ2-7; 8 bases fit TRBD2. CDR3 length: 17 amino acids. J gave up 0 bases and V 5 bases, and 13 bases lay outside the gene matches. Germline CDR1 is SGHRS and CDR2 is YFSETQ. Written as DNA, the CDR3 is TGCGCCAGCAGTCCGGGATTCCGACTAGCGAGCTCCTACGAGCAGTACTTC. It encodes CASSPGFRLASSYEQYF.

This clonotype appeared a few times. The J gene is TRBJ2-2, the V gene TRBV19, with a tentative D call TRBD2 (6 bases). V was pared by 5 bases and J by 4 bases, with 14 bases between. The germline CDR1 and CDR2 sequences are LNHDA and SQIVND (reference sequence). The CDR3 totals 15 residues. The CDR3 loop reads CASSVSSVPTGELFF. CDR3 DNA: TGTGCCAGTAGTGTCTCTAGCGTACCCACCGGGGAGCTGTTTTTT.